These 23 T cell receptor beta chains share one sample of origin, sequenced in a study of cytomegalovirus exposure and HLA in healthy donors. Vbeta (60) and Jbeta (13) primers were used in the PCR. Only in-frame clones appear in the TCRdb table, and some are missing; sequencing was by immunoSEQ multiplex PCR. In the table there are fewer than 200,000 clones, roughly 80% of which are singletons. The sequenced material came from PBMCs. The receptors come from a woman aged 45-65 years in good health and CMV-seronegative.

This clone was observed once. V and J are TRBV2 and TRBJ2-1; D uncertain. CDR1 SNHLY and CDR2 FYNNEI come from the germline V gene. The V gene lost 3 bases and the J gene lost 3 bases, with 6 bases spanning the gap. The length of the CDR3 is 13 residues. The CDR3 DNA reads TGTGCCAGCAGTGAGGGCAGCTACAATGAGCAGTTCTTC. It translates to CASSEGSYNEQFF. The full variable domain, with the rest looked up from reference TRBV2 and TRBJ2-1, is EPEVTQTPSHQVTQMGQEVILRCVPISNHLYFYWYRQILGQKVEFLVSFYNNEISEKSEIFDDQFSVERPDGSNFTLKIRSTKLEDSAMYFCASSEGSYNEQFFGPGTRLTVL.

The chain is built from TRBV7-9 and TRBJ2-5; TRBD1 matches at 7 bases. The better agreement between TRBJ2-7 and the DNA end casts doubt on the J call. The CDR3 sequence is 15 residues long. Germline CDR1 is SEHNR and CDR2 is FQNEAQ (reference sequence). CDR3 in DNA: TGTGCCAGCAGCGAAGGCAGGGGGTTGAGATTCGAGCAGTACTTC. This translates into CASSEGRGLRFEQYF.

The chain employs TRBV13 and TRBJ2-7, with a tentative D call TRBD2 (5 bases). This CDR3 has 15 amino acids. Deletions cut 2 bases from V and 3 bases from J, with 14 bases between. Per the germline V gene, CDR1 is PRHDT and CDR2 is FYEKMQ (reference sequence). As DNA, the CDR3 is TGTGCCAGCAGCTTAACCGTAGTAGGACTCTACGAGCAGTACTTC. Protein sequence: CASSLTVVGLYEQYF.

On this clone itself: Other DNA sequences in the same sample also yield this CDR3. V is TRBV28 and J is TRBJ2-1; 7 bases line up with TRBD1. Germline V lookup: CDR1 MDHEN, CDR2 SYDVKM. V lost 5 bases, J lost 4 bases, and 2 bases stayed unmatched. The CDR3 sequence is 13 residues long. The CDR3 coding sequence is TGTGCCAGCAGTCCGGGACAGTACAATGAGCAGTTCTTC. Protein product: CASSPGQYNEQFF.

The chain couples TRBV12-5 to TRBJ2-1; 9 bases match TRBD2. Trimming took 3 bases from V and 10 from J; bases not matched to a gene: 10. CDR3 length: 15 residues. Germline V lookup: CDR1 LGHNT, CDR2 FRNRAP. The CDR3 bases are TGTGCTAGTGGTTTTACCGGGACTAGCTCCAGAGAGCAGTTCTTC. As protein: CASGFTGTSSREQFF.

The chain is built from TRBV2 and TRBJ1-4; the D gene is possibly TRBD1 (5 bases). Per germline, CDR1 SNHLY and CDR2 FYNNEI. The CDR3 runs 16 residues. V was trimmed by 6 bases and J by 5 bases, leaving 19 bases between them. CDR3 sequence reads: CASRPTGPGLNEKLFF. CDR3 nucleotides: TGTGCCAGCAGACCAACAGGCCCCGGCTTAAATGAAAAACTGTTTTTT.

The chain combines TRBV13 with TRBJ2-7; 8 nucleotides line up with TRBD2. The CDR3 is 14 amino acids. CDR1 and CDR2 from the germline V gene are PRHDT and FYEKMQ (reference sequence). With V trimmed by 6 bases and J by 6 bases, 10 bases remained unmatched. The CDR3 DNA follows: TGTGCCAGCAGTCCTTCTGCGGGAGGCGGCGAGCAGTACTTC. Translation gives CASSPSAGGGEQYF.

The CDR3 bases are TGTGCCAGCCCGGACAGGGGTTCTCTCCTAGACAATGAGCAGTTCTTC. Translating it yields CASPDRGSLLDNEQFF. The chain employs TRBV18 and TRBJ2-1; 9 bases align to TRBD1. V shed 8 bases, J shed 5 bases, and the junction held 13 bases outside the gene matches. Germline V CDR1 and CDR2: KGHSH, LQKENI. The CDR3 runs 16 residues.

The chain couples TRBV21-1 to TRBJ2-4; the table's TRBD1 call for D was not verified on the DNA. TRBV21-1 is an annotated pseudogene. The CDR3 is made up of 18 amino acids. CDR3 amino acids: CASSKCAGPEPAKNIQYF. The CDR3, as DNA: TGTGCCAGCAGCAAATGTGCAGGGCCGGAACCAGCCAAAAACATTCAGTACTTC.

This clone was counted only a few times. The rearrangement uses TRBV2 and TRBJ1-2; D is ambiguous. V was trimmed by 5 bases and J by 4 bases, leaving 8 bases between them. CDR1 and CDR2 (germline): SNHLY, FYNNEI. The CDR3 runs to 12 residues. The CDR3 sequence is CASSRGTYGYTF. The CDR3, as DNA: TGTGCCAGCAGTCGAGGAACCTATGGCTACACCTTC.

The gene calls are TRBV29-1 and TRBJ2-5; tentatively, D is TRBD2 (5 bases). The ends were cut back, 4 bases at V and 5 bases at J, with 14 bases in the middle. This CDR3 is 13 amino acids long. From germline, CDR1 is SQVTM and CDR2 ANQGSEA. The CDR3 here is CSVVTGFGETQYF. The DNA of the CDR3 is TGCAGCGTTGTGACGGGATTTGGGGAGACCCAGTACTTC.

The V and J genes are TRBV7-9 and TRBJ2-7; 8 bases are a match to TRBD2. This CDR3 spans 17 amino acids. CDR1 is SEHNR, CDR2 FQNEAQ, per germline (reference sequence). J was trimmed by 0 bases and V by 5 bases; bases with no gene match: 12. CDR3 DNA: TGTGCCAGCAGCGATGGACTAGCCGTGTCGAGCTCCTACGAGCAGTACTTC. Amino acid sequence: CASSDGLAVSSSYEQYF.

This rearrangement joins TRBV9 to TRBJ2-5; 7 bases map to TRBD2. After removal of 3 bases from V and 5 bases from J, the junction contained 7 bases not matched to a gene. CDR1 is SGDLS and CDR2 is YYNGEE in the germline V gene. The CDR3 sequence is 14 residues long. In nucleotides, the CDR3 is TGTGCCAGCAGCGCGGGGGGAGGTGGGGAGACCCAGTACTTC. This translates into CASSAGGGGETQYF.

The chain links TRBV28 to TRBJ1-1, with 11 nucleotides matching TRBD1. The CDR3 length is 15 residues. The J segment lost 4 bases and the V segment lost 8 bases, leaving 9 bases of the junction unmatched. Germline CDR1 and CDR2: MDHEN and SYDVKM. This CDR3 reads CASDSIGQGATEAFF. As DNA, the CDR3 is TGTGCCAGCGATTCAATAGGACAGGGGGCCACTGAAGCTTTCTTT.

DNA of the CDR3: TGCGCCAGCAGCTTACAGGGAGCTAATTCACCCCTCCACTTT. Residues: CASSLQGANSPLHF. The rearrangement links TRBV5-1 to TRBJ1-6; maybe TRBD1 (6 bases). Germline V gives CDR1 SGHRS, CDR2 YFSETQ. This CDR3 is built from 14 residues. Trimming took off 2 bases at V and 6 bases at J, with 9 bases between the two ends.

In its sample, this clone was seen once. This chain links TRBV5-4 with TRBJ2-5; 8 positions agree with TRBD2. The end of the DNA is better explained by TRBJ2-7, so the J call may be wrong. From germline, CDR1 is SGHNT and CDR2 YYREEE (reference sequence). The CDR3 runs 15 residues. In nucleotides, the CDR3 is TGTGCCAGCAGTCCCCCCGGGAGGGCCCCCGACGAGCAGTACTTC. Its translation is CASSPPGRAPDEQYF.

The chain carries TRBV5-1 and TRBJ2-5; TRBD2 aligns across 8 bases. The CDR3 runs 14 residues. V shed 5 bases and J 4 bases; nucleotides not matched to a gene: 7. Germline values: CDR1 SGHRS, CDR2 YFSETQ. Here the CDR3 DNA reads TGCGCCAGCAGTGCAGCGGGAGCCCCAGAGACCCAGTACTTC. Its translation: CASSAAGAPETQYF.

V is TRBV6-5 and J is TRBJ1-1; 7 positions agree with TRBD1. The V gene's germline CDR1 is MNHEY and CDR2 SVGAGI. The trim removed 7 bases at V and 5 bases at J, leaving 1 base unmatched. This CDR3 has 11 residues. Here the CDR3 DNA reads TGTGCCAGCACAGGGGGGACTGAAGCTTTCTTT. As protein: CASTGGTEAFF.

This rearrangement joins TRBV18 to TRBJ2-1; 9 bases fit TRBD2. The V and J ends lost 6 bases and 8 bases, in that order; junction bases with no gene match: 14. The CDR3 has 16 amino acids. Germline V gives CDR1 KGHSH, CDR2 LQKENI. CDR3 nucleotide sequence: TGTGCCAGCTCCGTTTTAAAGGTAGCGGGAGCTGATGAGCAGTTCTTC. Its protein product is CASSVLKVAGADEQFF.

To note about this clone: Relative to the germline gene, one junction end is altered; a read error may explain this. The chain employs TRBV2 and TRBJ2-3; 7 bases map to TRBD1. CDR1 SNHLY and CDR2 FYNNEI come from the germline V gene. The CDR3 length is 12 residues. DNA of the CDR3: TGTGCCAGCAGCGATACAGGGGAAACATACAATTTT. This sequence encodes CASSDTGETYNF.

V gene TRBV6-5 combines with J gene TRBJ1-6, with 8 bases that match TRBD1. The V gene end was trimmed by 5 bases and the J gene end by 10 bases; junction bases not matched to a gene: 10. CDR3 length: 15 amino acids. Germline V gives CDR1 MNHEY, CDR2 SVGAGI. CDR3 nucleotides: TGTGCCAGCAGTACAACCGGGACAGGTGAATCACCCCTCCACTTT. It codes for CASSTTGTGESPLHF.

V gene TRBV7-9 combines with J gene TRBJ2-7; TRBD1 matches 9 bases. With 2 bases clipped from V and 1 base from J, the junction kept 3 bases outside the gene matches. Germline V lookup: CDR1 SEHNR, CDR2 FQNEAQ (reference sequence). The CDR3 loop spans 15 amino acids. The CDR3 is CASSLPGQGSYEQYF. The CDR3 DNA follows: TGTGCCAGCAGCTTACCGGGACAGGGATCCTACGAGCAGTACTTC.

This clone was detected only a few times. The rearrangement joins TRBV28 to TRBJ2-3; no firm D call. CDR1 and CDR2 from the germline V gene are MDHEN and SYDVKM. This CDR3 has 13 residues. V was cut by 1 base and J by 6 bases, with 8 bases left in between. The CDR3 nucleotides read TGTGCCAGCAGTTTATATTCGAGGGATACGCAGTATTTT. Translation gives CASSLYSRDTQYF.